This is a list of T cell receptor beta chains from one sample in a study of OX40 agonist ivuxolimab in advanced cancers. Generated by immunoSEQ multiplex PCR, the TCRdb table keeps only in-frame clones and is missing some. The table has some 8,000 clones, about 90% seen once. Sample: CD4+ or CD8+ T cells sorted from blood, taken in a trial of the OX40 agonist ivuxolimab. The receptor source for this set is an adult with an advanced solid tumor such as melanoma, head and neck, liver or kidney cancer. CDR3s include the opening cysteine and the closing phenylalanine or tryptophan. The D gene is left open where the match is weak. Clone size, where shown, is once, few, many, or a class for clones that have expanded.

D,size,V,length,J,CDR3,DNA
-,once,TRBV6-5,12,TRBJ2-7,CASSYGMSEQYF,TGTGCCAGCAGTTACGGGATGTCAGAGCAGTACTTC
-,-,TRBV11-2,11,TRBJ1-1,CAFGRGTEAFF,TGTGCCTTTGGGAGAGGTACTGAAGCTTTCTTT
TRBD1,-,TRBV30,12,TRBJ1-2,CAWSTGNYGYTF,TGTGCCTGGTCGACAGGGAACTATGGCTACACCTTC
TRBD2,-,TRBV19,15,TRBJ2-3,CASSPTSGSTDTQYF,TGTGCCAGTAGCCCGACTAGCGGGAGTACAGATACGCAGTATTTT
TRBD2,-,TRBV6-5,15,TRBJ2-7,CASTGAGGPSYEQYF,TGTGCCAGCACGGGAGCGGGAGGGCCCAGCTACGAGCAGTACTTC
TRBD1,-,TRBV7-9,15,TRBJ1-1,CASSTRQGADTEAFF,TGTGCCAGCAGCACCCGACAGGGGGCAGACACTGAAGCTTTCTTT
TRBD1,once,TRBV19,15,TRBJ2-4,CASSTRGHWANIQYF,TGTGCCAGTAGTACCAGGGGGCACTGGGCGAACATTCAGTACTTC
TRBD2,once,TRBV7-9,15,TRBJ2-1,CASSLGLADYNEQFF,TGTGCCAGCAGCTTAGGACTAGCGGATTACAATGAGCAGTTCTTC
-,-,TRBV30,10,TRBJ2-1,CAWSVNEQFF,TGTGCCTGGAGTGTAAATGAGCAGTTCTTC
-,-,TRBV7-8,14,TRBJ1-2,CASSLGGDSYGYTF,TGTGCCAGCAGCTTAGGGGGGGATAGCTATGGCTACACCTTC
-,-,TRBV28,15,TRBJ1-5,CASRETTGENQPQHF,TGTGCCAGCAGGGAGACGACAGGCGAGAATCAGCCCCAGCATTTT
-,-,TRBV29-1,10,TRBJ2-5,CSAQDGTQYF,TGCAGCGCCCAAGATGGGACCCAGTACTTC
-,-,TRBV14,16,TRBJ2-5,CASSQELGGPFETQYF,TGTGCCAGCAGCCAAGAGCTTGGCGGTCCATTTGAGACCCAGTACTTC
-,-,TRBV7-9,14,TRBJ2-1,CASTPGGPYNEQFF,TGTGCCAGCACCCCAGGAGGGCCCTACAATGAGCAGTTCTTC
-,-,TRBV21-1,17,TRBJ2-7,CASSNERWTSPSYEQYF,TGTGCCAGCAGCAATGAAAGGTGGACTAGCCCATCCTACGAGCAGTACTTC
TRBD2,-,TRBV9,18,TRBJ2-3,CASSVVGSTSGSPDTQYF,TGTGCCAGCAGCGTAGTGGGGAGTACTAGCGGGAGTCCGGATACGCAGTATTTT
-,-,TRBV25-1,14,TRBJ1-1,CASSNNLQGSEAFF,TGTGCCAGCAGTAACAACCTTCAGGGCTCTGAAGCTTTCTTT
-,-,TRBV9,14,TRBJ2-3,CASSVVGGTDTQYF,TGTGCCAGCAGCGTAGTGGGGGGCACAGATACGCAGTATTTT
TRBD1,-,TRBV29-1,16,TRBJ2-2,CSVPTSDRVNTGELFF,TGCAGCGTCCCCACTTCGGACAGGGTGAACACCGGGGAGCTGTTTTTT
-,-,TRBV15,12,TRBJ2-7,CATSRGSLGQYF,TGTGCCACCAGCAGAGGTTCCCTCGGGCAGTACTTC
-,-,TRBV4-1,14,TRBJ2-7,CASSQAAYDYEQYF,TGCGCCAGCAGCCAAGCGGCGTATGACTACGAGCAGTACTTC
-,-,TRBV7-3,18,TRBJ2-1,CASSPQNPRQRGHNEQFF,TGTGCCAGCAGCCCACAAAACCCCAGGCAAAGGGGCCACAATGAGCAGTTCTTC
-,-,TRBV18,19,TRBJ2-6,CASSPGDAGDSSGANVLTF,TGTGCCAGCTCACCAGGTGATGCAGGGGATAGTTCTGGGGCCAACGTCCTGACTTTC
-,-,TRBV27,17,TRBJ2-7,CASTPGQGTSATYEQYF,TGTGCCAGCACTCCGGGGCAGGGAACCTCCGCCACCTACGAGCAGTACTTC
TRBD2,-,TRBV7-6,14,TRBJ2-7,CASSILAGAYEQYF,TGTGCCAGCAGCATACTAGCGGGAGCTTACGAGCAGTACTTC
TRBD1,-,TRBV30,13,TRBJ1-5,CAWSRTGNQPQHF,TGTGCCTGGAGCCGGACAGGGAACCAGCCCCAGCATTTT
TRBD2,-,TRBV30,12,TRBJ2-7,CAWGTSGYEQYF,TGTGCCTGGGGAACTAGCGGTTACGAGCAGTACTTC
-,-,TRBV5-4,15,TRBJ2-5,CASSLTEVGRETQYF,TGTGCCAGCAGCTTAACAGAGGTGGGAAGGGAGACCCAGTACTTC
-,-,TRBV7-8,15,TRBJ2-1,CASSLSGDPYNEQFF,TGTGCCAGCAGCTTATCAGGGGACCCCTACAATGAGCAGTTCTTC
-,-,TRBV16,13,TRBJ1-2,CASSQSQGHGYTF,TGTGCCAGCAGCCAATCGCAGGGACATGGCTACACCTTC
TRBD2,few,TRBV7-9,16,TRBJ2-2,CASSHRLAGGTGELFF,TGTGCCAGCAGCCACAGACTAGCGGGAGGCACCGGGGAGCTGTTTTTT
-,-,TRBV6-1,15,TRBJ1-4,CASSAWRGAEEKLFF,TGTGCCAGCAGTGCTTGGCGAGGGGCGGAAGAAAAACTGTTTTTT
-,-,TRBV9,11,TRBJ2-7,CASSSTSEQYF,TGTGCCAGCAGCTCGACCTCTGAGCAGTACTTC
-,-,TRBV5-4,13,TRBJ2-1,CASSGTSYNEQFF,TGTGCCAGCAGCGGAACTAGCTACAATGAGCAGTTCTTC
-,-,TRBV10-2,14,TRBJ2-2,CASSVREWTGELFF,TGCGCCAGCAGTGTACGGGAGTGGACCGGGGAGCTGTTTTTT
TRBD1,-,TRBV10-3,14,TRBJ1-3,CASLRDSSGNTIYF,TGTGCCAGCTTGCGGGACAGCTCTGGAAACACCATATATTTT
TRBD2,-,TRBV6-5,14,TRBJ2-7,CASSYGREDDEQYF,TGTGCCAGCAGTTATGGGCGGGAGGACGACGAGCAGTACTTC
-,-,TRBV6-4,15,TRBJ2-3,CASSELADSTDTQYF,TGTGCCAGCAGTGAACTAGCTGATAGCACAGATACGCAGTATTTT
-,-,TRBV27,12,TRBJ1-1,CASSFPNTEAFF,TGTGCCAGCAGTTTCCCCAACACTGAAGCTTTCTTT
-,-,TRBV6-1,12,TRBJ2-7,CASSPLTYEQYF,TGTGCCAGCAGTCCCCTAACCTACGAGCAGTACTTC
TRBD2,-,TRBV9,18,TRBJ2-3,CASSVDPTSGRAGDTQYF,TGTGCCAGCAGCGTAGACCCGACTAGCGGGAGGGCCGGGGATACGCAGTATTTT
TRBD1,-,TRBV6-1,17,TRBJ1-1,CASSEWAQRAGGTEAFF,TGTGCCAGCAGTGAATGGGCTCAACGCGCAGGGGGCACTGAAGCTTTCTTT
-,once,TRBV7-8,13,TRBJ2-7,CASSLRLAREQYF,TGTGCCAGCAGCTTGAGGCTAGCTCGCGAGCAGTACTTC
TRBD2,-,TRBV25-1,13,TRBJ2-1,CASRRTSNNEQFF,TGTGCCAGCAGGAGGACTAGCAACAATGAGCAGTTCTTC
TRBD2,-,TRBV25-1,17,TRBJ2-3,CASSELAGGPSTDTQYF,TGTGCCAGCAGCGAATTAGCGGGAGGGCCTAGCACAGATACGCAGTATTTT
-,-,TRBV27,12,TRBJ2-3,CASSSFTGTQYF,TGTGCCAGCAGTTCTTTCACAGGTACGCAGTATTTT
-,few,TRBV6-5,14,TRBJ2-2,CASNMGADTGELFF,TGTGCCAGCAATATGGGAGCCGACACCGGGGAGCTGTTTTTT
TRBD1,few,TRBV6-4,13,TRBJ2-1,CASSDPPGGEQFF,TGTGCCAGCAGTGACCCCCCAGGGGGTGAGCAGTTCTTC
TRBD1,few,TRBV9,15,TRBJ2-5,CASSASGTGGETQYF,TGTGCCAGCAGCGCCTCCGGGACAGGGGGAGAGACCCAGTACTTC